This record concerns one T cell receptor (beta chain) sequence. Its antigen is currently unknown. The sample belongs to a study of cytomegalovirus exposure and HLA in healthy donors. Study in general: Clustering assigned 70% to 85% of the approximately 400 genotyped donors to the Caucasian-associated ancestry cluster. Study results and caveats: Some TCR beta chains (roughly 150 of them) were listed as cytomegalovirus-associated. Donor immune exposure was known only as CMV serostatus. Later on, a genetic analysis was performed. It linked a missense variant in DCLRE1C with V- and J-gene trimming of TCR beta.

Use of 60 Vbeta and 13 Jbeta primers characterized the PCR. The assay was immunoSEQ multiplex PCR, and TCRdb's table has in-frame clones only and misses some. The table lists approximately 170,000 clones, just under 80% of them singletons. CDR1 LNHDA and CDR2 SQIVND come from the germline V gene (reference sequence). V shed 3 bases and J shed 3 bases, with 11 bases lying between them. The CDR3 is 14 amino acids. The specimen was PBMCs. The TCR comes from a woman aged 40 to 50 in good health and CMV-seropositive. The V and J genes are TRBV19 and TRBJ2-5, with a tentative D call TRBD2 (6 bases). CDR3 sequence reads: CASSIYLAEETQYF. In nucleotides, the CDR3 is TGTGCCAGTAGTATTTATTTAGCGGAAGAGACCCAGTACTTC.